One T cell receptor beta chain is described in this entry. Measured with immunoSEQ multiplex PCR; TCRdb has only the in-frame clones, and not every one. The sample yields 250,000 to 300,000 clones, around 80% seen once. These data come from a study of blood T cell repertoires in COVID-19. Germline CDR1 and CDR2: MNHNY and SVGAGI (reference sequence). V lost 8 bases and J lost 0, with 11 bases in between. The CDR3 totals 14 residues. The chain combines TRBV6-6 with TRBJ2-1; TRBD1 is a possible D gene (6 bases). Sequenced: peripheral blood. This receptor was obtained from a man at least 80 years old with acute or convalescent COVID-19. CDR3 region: CASVGQSSYNEQFF. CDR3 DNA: TGTGCCAGCGTTGGACAGAGCTCCTACAATGAGCAGTTCTTC.